A selection of T cell receptor delta chains follows, all from one sample in a study of Vδ1+ human thymocytes. TCRdb re-analyzed the multiplex PCR reads via CATT. The top ten clones hold 0.3% to 0.5% of a sample with around 60,000 delta-chain clones, about 14% of them seen once. Sequencing used Vdelta1+ gamma-delta thymocytes from the thymus. The receptor source for this set is a girl in the first two years of life who had congenital heart surgery. Each CDR3 is given with its conserved first and last residue. Fields, in order: D gene, clone size, V gene, J gene, CDR3 protein, CDR3 DNA. The D gene is left open where the match is weak. A row's size may be missing; if present it is once, few, many or a size class.

D gene: TRDD2
clone size: .
V gene: TRDV1
J gene: TRDJ1
CDR3 protein: CALGELLPFLQTPTDKLIF
CDR3 DNA: TGTGCTCTTGGGGAACTGCTTCCCTTCCTACAAACGCCCACCGATAAACTCATCTTT

D gene: TRDD3
clone size: medium-sized
V gene: TRDV2
J gene: TRDJ1
CDR3 protein: CACDTAVIGGYAGRPSKPNTDKLIF
CDR3 DNA: TGTGCCTGTGACACGGCCGTAATTGGGGGATACGCTGGGAGACCGAGCAAACCCAACACCGATAAACTCATCTTT

D gene: TRDD3
clone size: few
V gene: TRDV1
J gene: TRDJ1
CDR3 protein: CALGEYRGGLGDTSDKLIF
CDR3 DNA: TGTGCTCTTGGGGAATATCGTGGCGGACTGGGGGATACGTCCGATAAACTCATCTTT

D gene: .
clone size: .
V gene: TRDV1
J gene: TRDJ1
CDR3 protein: CALGELSGLPLLGDTDKLIF
CDR3 DNA: TGTGCTCTTGGGGAACTCTCCGGTCTGCCACTACTGGGCGACACCGATAAACTCATCTTT

D gene: TRDD3
clone size: .
V gene: TRDV1
J gene: TRDJ1
CDR3 protein: CALGERSGRRGYFLYTDKLIF
CDR3 DNA: TGTGCTCTTGGGGAACGATCCGGCCGAAGGGGATACTTTTTGTACACCGATAAACTCATCTTT

D gene: .
clone size: few
V gene: TRDV1
J gene: TRDJ1
CDR3 protein: CALGEYHVRKNKLIF
CDR3 DNA: TGTGCTCTTGGGGAGTATCATGTACGAAAAAATAAACTCATCTTT

D gene: TRDD2
clone size: .
V gene: TRDV1
J gene: TRDJ1
CDR3 protein: CALGEPLPTTGDLGVYTDKLIF
CDR3 DNA: TGTGCCCTTGGGGAACCCCTTCCTACCACTGGGGATCTGGGGGTATACACCGATAAACTCATCTTT

D gene: TRDD3
clone size: few
V gene: TRDV1
J gene: TRDJ1
CDR3 protein: CALGEFSYYFRLGDTHTDKLIF
CDR3 DNA: TGTGCTCTTGGGGAATTCTCCTACTACTTTAGACTGGGGGATACTCACACCGATAAACTCATCTTT

D gene: TRDD3
clone size: few
V gene: TRDV1
J gene: TRDJ1
CDR3 protein: CALGSGWGTTDKLIF
CDR3 DNA: TGTGCTCTTGGATCCGGGTGGGGGACCACCGATAAACTCATCTTT

D gene: TRDD3
clone size: .
V gene: TRDV1
J gene: TRDJ1
CDR3 protein: CALGPFLTTYWGSYRYTDKLIF
CDR3 DNA: TGTGCTCTTGGCCCATTCCTCACTACTTACTGGGGGTCTTACCGATACACCGATAAACTCATCTTT

D gene: .
clone size: .
V gene: TRDV1
J gene: TRDJ1
CDR3 protein: CALGYSLPTNWGIPTDKLIF
CDR3 DNA: TGTGCTCTTGGGTACAGCCTTCCTACAAACTGGGGGATTCCCACCGATAAACTCATCTTT

D gene: .
clone size: .
V gene: TRDV1
J gene: TRDJ1
CDR3 protein: CALGKSYVGAGGSFAKLIF
CDR3 DNA: TGTGCTCTTGGGAAGTCCTACGTTGGCGCCGGGGGATCTTTCGCAAAACTCATCTTT

D gene: .
clone size: many
V gene: TRAV29/DV5
J gene: TRDJ2
CDR3 protein: CAAKWIGAAAQLFF
CDR3 DNA: TGTGCAGCAAAGTGGATCGGAGCGGCCGCACAACTCTTCTTT

D gene: TRDD3
clone size: few
V gene: TRDV1
J gene: TRDJ1
CDR3 protein: CALGELLPLLGDGGKLIF
CDR3 DNA: TGTGCTCTTGGGGAACTCCTTCCCCTACTGGGGGATGGGGGTAAACTCATCTTT

D gene: .
clone size: .
V gene: TRDV1
J gene: TRDJ1
CDR3 protein: CALGDPPSRYGGRNTDKLIF
CDR3 DNA: TGTGCTCTTGGGGACCCGCCTTCCCGATATGGGGGGCGGAACACCGATAAACTCATCTTT

D gene: .
clone size: few
V gene: TRDV1
J gene: TRDJ2
CDR3 protein: CALGNPMPGVRPAQLFF
CDR3 DNA: TGTGCTCTTGGGAACCCCATGCCTGGGGTCCGGCCAGCACAACTCTTCTTT

D gene: .
clone size: few
V gene: TRDV1
J gene: TRDJ1
CDR3 protein: CALGERWDNDKLIF
CDR3 DNA: TGTGCTCTTGGGGAAAGGTGGGATAACGATAAACTCATCTTT